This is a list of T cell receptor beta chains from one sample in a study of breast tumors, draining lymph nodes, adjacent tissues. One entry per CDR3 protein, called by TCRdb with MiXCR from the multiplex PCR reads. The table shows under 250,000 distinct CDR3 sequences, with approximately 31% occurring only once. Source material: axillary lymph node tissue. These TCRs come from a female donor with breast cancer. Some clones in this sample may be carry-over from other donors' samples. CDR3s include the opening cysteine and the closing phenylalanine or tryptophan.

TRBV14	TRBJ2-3	CASSQGLAGPTDTQYF
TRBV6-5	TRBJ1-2	CASSYGRGEDYGYTF
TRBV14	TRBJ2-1	CASSQVRGSEQFF
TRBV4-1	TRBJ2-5	CASSQDWRESETQYF
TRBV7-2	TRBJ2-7	CVSSLRAGIVACEQYF
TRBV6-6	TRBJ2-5	CASSHSGETQYF
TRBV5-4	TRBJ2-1	CASRRTSGRSDEQFF
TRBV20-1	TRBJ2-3	CSARTSGGGTDTQYF
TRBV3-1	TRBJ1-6	CASSPSANSPLHF
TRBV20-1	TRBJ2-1	CSARSSGWTSGHNEQFF
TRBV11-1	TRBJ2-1	CASSLAGGPDKQFF
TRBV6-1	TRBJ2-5	CASSQARGQTGTQYF
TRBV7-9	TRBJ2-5	CASSLTPVGRGSETQYF
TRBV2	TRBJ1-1	CASSPGKGRRGEAFF
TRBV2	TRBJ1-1	CASRAAYSNTEAFF
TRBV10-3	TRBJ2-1	CAIRGLAGDSYNEQFF
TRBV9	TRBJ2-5	CASSFSGGRVETQYF